This TCR beta chain was sequenced in a study of T cell responses to AZD1222 COVID-19 vaccine. Produced via immunoSEQ multiplex PCR; TCRdb's table is partial and in-frame only. The table records roughly 270,000 clones, 94% of them present only once. Germline V gives CDR1 MNHNY, CDR2 SVGAGI (reference sequence). V lost 0 bases, J lost 7 bases, and 12 bases lay in between. This CDR3 comprises 14 residues. Details on this clone: The antigen is not known.

Points from the study as a whole: A mostly white British donor set with more females was recruited, and clonal diversity was possibly underestimated. Reportedly, close to half of spike-specific TCRs are directed against unmutated variant regions. When two AZD1222 doses had been given, Spike-specific TCR breadth and depth rose. No day 14 peak samples; only post-peak repertoires were characterized.

The receptor's source is an adult who received the AZD1222 COVID-19 vaccine. V usage is TRBV6-6 and J usage is TRBJ1-2, with D possibly TRBD1 on 5 matching bases. The starting material was peripheral blood, obtained 28 days after the second AZD1222 dose. The CDR3, as DNA: TGTGCCAGCAGTTACTCGAGCAGGGAAAGTGGCTACACCTTC. Its protein is CASSYSSRESGYTF.